The 22 T cell receptor beta chains below were found in one sample sequenced in a study of CD8 T cells in ankylosing spondylitis. Via MiXCR, TCRdb re-called the 5' RACE reads, giving one row per CDR3 protein. The sample records roughly 230,000 distinct CDR3 sequences, around 8% being singletons. Sequences were obtained from blood, either unsorted or a sorted T cell fraction (not recorded which). Source of these receptors: a female donor with ankylosing spondylitis or in good health (not recorded which).

A word on this clonotype: Since a much larger clone is just one base distant, this may be a read error. CDR3 sequence (DNA): TGTGCCAGCAGTCCTACGGGACCAGACAATCAGCCCCAGCATTTT. Encoded protein: CASSPTGPDNQPQHF. The chain employs TRBV28 and TRBJ1-5; TRBD1 might be the D (5 bases). CDR1 and CDR2 from the germline V gene are MDHEN and SYDVKM. V was pared by 5 bases and J by 3 bases, with 14 bases between. This CDR3 contains 15 residues.

This clonotype was recorded at least ten times. This chain uses TRBV6-1 with TRBJ1-1; D is perhaps TRBD1 (5 bases). This CDR3 is 15 amino acids long. V lost 7 bases and J 4 bases, leaving 19 bases between the germline ends. The germline V gene encodes CDR1 MNHNS and CDR2 SASEGT. CDR3 region: CASNVAAGRGTEAFF. The CDR3 DNA sequence: TGTGCCAGCAATGTAGCAGCGGGACGGGGCACTGAAGCTTTCTTT.

This clonotype was observed at least ten times. The V gene is TRBV20-1, the J gene TRBJ2-7; D might be TRBD2 (5 bases). The CDR3 spans 13 residues. Trimming pared 7 bases from V and 2 bases from J, leaving 15 bases between. The V gene's germline CDR1 is DFQATT and CDR2 SNEGSKA (reference sequence). CDR3 in amino acids: CSVRKGGTYEQYF. The CDR3 DNA reads TGCAGTGTTAGGAAAGGAGGCACCTACGAGCAGTACTTC.

This clonotype was counted at least ten times. The chain carries TRBV4-3 and TRBJ2-3, with 10 bases that match TRBD2. CDR1 LGHNA and CDR2 YSLEER come from the germline V gene. This CDR3 has 18 residues. The V gene end was trimmed by 0 bases and the J gene end by 6 bases; junction bases not matched to a gene: 12. The CDR3 DNA is TGCGCCAGCAGCCAAGAGGGCGGAGTAGCGGGAGGAAGGGATACGCAGTATTTT. This sequence encodes CASSQEGGVAGGRDTQYF.

This clonotype was seen ten or more times. J is TRBJ1-3 and V is TRBV4-2; D is uncertain. This CDR3 has 17 residues. Trimming left V 4 bases short and J 7 bases short, with 23 bases between. Germline V gene data show CDR1 as LGHNA and CDR2 as YNFKEQ. For the CDR3, the DNA is TGTGCCAGCAGCCTATACCCGGGCCGAGTTGAGACGAACACCATATATTTT. Translated: CASSLYPGRVETNTIYF.

The chain uses TRBV7-8 and TRBJ2-3; the D call may be TRBD1 or TRBD2 (5 bases each). V was shortened by 5 bases and J by 4 bases, with 22 bases between the two germline ends. The CDR3 sequence is 17 residues long. The V gene's germline CDR1 is SGHVS and CDR2 FQNEAQ. CDR3 sequence (DNA): TGTGCCAGCAGCCCAGGTCGGGGCCGTAGTCTCCCAGATACGCAGTATTTT. Translation: CASSPGRGRSLPDTQYF.

This clonotype was seen repeatedly, ten times or more. This chain joins TRBV28 and TRBJ1-2; possible D gene TRBD1, 6 bases. Trimming cost V 7 bases and J 4 bases, with 10 bases left between them. The CDR3 length is 12 residues. Germline V CDR1 and CDR2: MDHEN, SYDVKM. CDR3 in amino acids: CASTGDIYGYTF. CDR3 nucleotide sequence: TGTGCCAGCACAGGGGATATCTATGGCTACACCTTC.

This clonotype came up many times. The chain recombines TRBV20-1 with TRBJ2-1; 10 bases agree with TRBD2. J gave up 7 bases and V 2 bases, and 8 bases lay outside the gene matches. Germline-derived CDR1 and CDR2 are DFQATT and SNEGSKA (reference sequence). The CDR3 spans 15 residues. In nucleotides, the CDR3 is TGCAGTGCTAGACCCCTAGCGGGAGTTAATAATGAGCAGTTCTTC. Translated, it gives CSARPLAGVNNEQFF.

This clonotype was seen many times. The chain couples TRBV28 to TRBJ2-7, with TRBD2 matching over 14 bases. Germline V gene sequence: CDR1 MDHEN, CDR2 SYDVKM. The length of the CDR3 is 18 residues. Trimming took 6 bases from V and 2 from J; bases not matched to a gene: 12. DNA for the CDR3: TGTGCCAGCAGCCCCGAGGGACTAGCGGGAGCTTTCGCCTACGAGCAGTACTTC. This sequence encodes CASSPEGLAGAFAYEQYF.

This clonotype occurred many times. The chain employs TRBV14 and TRBJ1-5; D is ambiguous. Germline V gene sequence: CDR1 SGHDN, CDR2 FVKESK. This CDR3 contains 13 residues. V lost 0 bases and J lost 7, with 7 bases in between. The CDR3 loop reads CASSQDTGQPQHF. DNA for the CDR3: TGTGCCAGCAGCCAAGATACGGGGCAGCCCCAGCATTTT.

This clonotype was recorded many times. This chain joins TRBV24-1 and TRBJ1-2; D gene uncertain. Germline V lookup: CDR1 KGHDR, CDR2 SFDVKD. The length of the CDR3 is 18 residues. V lost 3 bases to trimming and J lost 6 bases, with 25 bases between them. CDR3 sequence: CATSDHPQYTDGPDGYTF. DNA of the CDR3: TGTGCCACCAGTGATCACCCTCAATACACTGACGGGCCAGATGGCTACACCTTC.

In its sample, this clonotype was seen many times. The chain joins TRBV4-2 to TRBJ1-4; D gene unclear. There are 13 residues in the CDR3. Germline CDR1 reads LGHNA; CDR2 reads YNFKEQ. Trimming shortened V by 0 bases and J by 4 bases, and 3 bases separated the two germline ends. CDR3 protein: CASSQEVNEKLFF. The CDR3 coding sequence is TGTGCCAGCAGCCAAGAAGTTAATGAAAAACTGTTTTTT.

This clonotype was seen ten or more times. V usage is TRBV20-1 and J usage is TRBJ2-3; possible D gene TRBD1, 6 bases. Trimming cost V 6 bases and J 3 bases, with 16 bases left between them. CDR3 length: 14 residues. CDR1 is DFQATT, CDR2 SNEGSKA, per germline (reference sequence). The CDR3: CSAETGSGTDTQYF. DNA of the CDR3: TGCAGTGCGGAAACAGGGAGTGGGACAGATACGCAGTATTTT.

There are many counts of this clonotype. This chain uses TRBV18 with TRBJ1-1, with no clear D. The germline V and J ends were trimmed by 7 bases and 7 bases, with 10 bases remaining between them. Germline V gene data show CDR1 as KGHSH and CDR2 as LQKENI. This CDR3 is built from 11 residues. CDR3: CASLRTDEAFF. CDR3 DNA sequence: TGTGCCAGCTTACGGACGGATGAAGCTTTCTTT.

This clonotype was seen many times. The CDR3 sequence: CSVPGLAGNEQFF. As DNA, the CDR3 is TGCAGTGTCCCGGGACTAGCGGGAAATGAGCAGTTCTTC. The rearrangement links TRBV20-1 to TRBJ2-1; TRBD2 aligns across 13 bases. With 7 bases clipped from V and 7 bases from J, the junction kept 4 bases outside the gene matches. CDR3 size: 13 residues. Germline CDR1 and CDR2: DFQATT and SNEGSKA (reference sequence).

This clonotype was observed at least ten times. V is TRBV7-3 and J is TRBJ2-2, with a tentative D call TRBD1 (6 bases). The length of the CDR3 is 13 residues. Trimming left V 4 bases short and J 7 bases short, with 10 bases between. Germline V gene sequence: CDR1 SGHTA, CDR2 FQGTGA. CDR3 in amino acids: CASSSKGDGELFF. CDR3 coding DNA: TGTGCCAGCAGCTCGAAGGGGGACGGGGAGCTGTTTTTT.

This clonotype was observed at least ten times. This chain connects TRBV5-1 to TRBJ1-6; 9 bases agree with TRBD1. Germline-derived CDR1 and CDR2 are SGHRS and YFSETQ. V shed 1 base, J shed 9 bases, and the junction held 2 bases outside the gene matches. The CDR3 length is 14 residues. Here the CDR3 reads CASSLTGGRSPLHF. CDR3 coding DNA: TGCGCCAGCAGCTTGACAGGGGGCCGTTCACCCCTCCACTTT.

This clonotype was detected many times. The rearrangement uses TRBV20-1 and TRBJ2-1, with TRBD2 matching over 9 bases. After removal of 1 base from V and 7 bases from J, the junction contained 8 bases not matched to a gene. CDR3 length equals 15 residues. Germline lookup yields CDR1 DFQATT and CDR2 SNEGSKA (reference sequence). The chain's CDR3 is CSARGLAGERNEQFF. The CDR3 coding sequence is TGCAGTGCTAGAGGTTTAGCGGGAGAAAGGAATGAGCAGTTCTTC.

In its sample, this clonotype was seen many times. The V and J genes are TRBV5-1 and TRBJ2-1; TRBD1 agrees at 7 bases. The V gene end was trimmed by 0 bases and the J gene end by 8 bases; junction bases not matched to a gene: 2. Germline lookup yields CDR1 SGHRS and CDR2 YFSETQ. This CDR3 contains 13 residues. The CDR3 region is CASSLAQGDEQFF. Written as DNA, the CDR3 is TGCGCCAGCAGCTTGGCCCAGGGGGATGAGCAGTTCTTC.

The table lists this clonotype with many counts. The rearrangement joins TRBV11-2 to TRBJ2-1, with D tentatively TRBD1 or TRBD2 (5 bases each). The CDR3 loop spans 15 amino acids. From germline, CDR1 is SGHAT and CDR2 FQNNGV. Trimming took 1 base from V and 2 from J, leaving 9 bases between them. CDR3 in amino acids: CASSLGGTAYNEQFF. The DNA of the CDR3 is TGTGCCAGCAGCTTAGGGGGGACGGCCTACAATGAGCAGTTCTTC.

The chain has TRBV10-2 and TRBJ1-4, with no clear D. The V end was cut by 7 bases, the J end by 7 bases, with 10 bases between. CDR1 and CDR2 from the germline V gene are WSHSY and SAAADI. The CDR3 runs to 12 residues. This CDR3 reads CASTRGSEKLFF. CDR3 DNA: TGCGCCAGCACCCGGGGAAGTGAAAAACTGTTTTTT.

In this sample, this clonotype turned up many times. This rearrangement joins TRBV6-5 to TRBJ2-7; 7 positions match TRBD1. Germline assignment: CDR1 MNHEY and CDR2 SVGAGI. Germline trimming cut 4 bases from V and 0 bases from J; bases unmatched to any gene: 6. The CDR3 runs to 15 residues. CDR3 region: CASSSLTGPSYEQYF. CDR3 in DNA: TGTGCCAGCAGTTCTTTGACAGGGCCCTCCTACGAGCAGTACTTC.